One sample yielded the 25 T cell receptor beta chains listed below, sequenced in a study of CD8+ T cells in alopecia areata. Sequencing relied on a cDNA template that was reverse transcribed from extracted RNA. Profiling relied on immunoSEQ multiplex PCR, and the TCRdb table lists in-frame clones only, not all of them. The sample lists about 190,000 clones; 58% were seen once. The treatment is: oral pan-JAK inhibitor, 5-10 mg twice daily. The material was CD8+ T cells sorted from blood, obtained at week 24, from a patient treated with tofacitinib. These receptors originate from a human donor with alopecia areata.

This chain joins TRBV6-1 and TRBJ2-7; TRBD2 matches 9 bases. Germline V gives CDR1 MNHNS, CDR2 SASEGT. The CDR3 totals 14 residues. V trimming: 5 bases; J trimming: 3 bases; junction bases outside the gene matches: 5. The CDR3 DNA reads TGTGCCAGCAGTATGAGCGGGGGGTACTACGAGCAGTACTTC. This encodes CASSMSGGYYEQYF.

This chain uses TRBV27 with TRBJ2-5; D tentatively fits TRBD1 or TRBD2 (5 bases each). CDR3 length: 14 amino acids. Between the trimmed V and J ends, which lost 8 bases and 0 bases, there was a span of 13 bases. Germline CDR1 reads MNHEY; CDR2 reads SMNVEV (reference sequence). The CDR3 nucleotides read TGTGCCAGCGCGGAAGGGGAGAACCAAGAGACCCAGTACTTC. Its protein is CASAEGENQETQYF.

The V and J genes are TRBV13 and TRBJ2-4; D is unclear. The CDR3 length is 15 residues. V lost 6 bases to trimming and J lost 0 bases, with 12 bases between them. The V gene's germline CDR1 is PRHDT and CDR2 FYEKMQ (reference sequence). The CDR3 DNA reads TGTGCCAGCAGGTCAGCAGCTTTAGCCAAAAACATTCAGTACTTC. It translates to CASRSAALAKNIQYF.

This rearrangement joins TRBV2 to TRBJ2-4; 11 nucleotides align to TRBD1. CDR1 is SNHLY, CDR2 FYNNEI, per germline. J gave up 6 bases and V 7 bases, and 8 bases lay outside the gene matches. This CDR3 contains 15 residues. CDR3 in amino acids: CASTIGQGAGNIQYF. The CDR3 coding sequence is TGTGCCAGCACCATCGGACAGGGGGCGGGAAACATTCAGTACTTC.

The V gene is TRBV4-2, the J gene TRBJ2-3, with D possibly TRBD2 on 5 matching bases. The CDR3 loop spans 15 amino acids. With 0 bases removed from V and 4 bases from J, the gap between germline ends came to 11 bases. Germline assignment: CDR1 LGHNA and CDR2 YNFKEQ. The CDR3 coding sequence is TGTGCCAGCAGCCAAGAGCTTTCAGCGGCAGATACGCAGTATTTT. Its translation: CASSQELSAADTQYF.

The chain combines TRBV11-3 with TRBJ1-1; no firm D call. This CDR3 has 14 amino acids. Between the trimmed V and J ends, which lost 2 bases and 6 bases, there was a span of 13 bases. CDR1 is SGHNT and CDR2 is YENEEA in the germline V gene. CDR3: CASSLIPKAAEAFF. The CDR3 nucleotides are TGTGCCAGCAGCTTAATCCCCAAGGCGGCTGAAGCTTTCTTT. The full variable domain, rest sourced from reference TRBV11-3 and TRBJ1-1, is EAGVVQSPRYKIIEKKQPVAFWCNPISGHNTLYWYLQNLGQGPELLIRYENEEAVDDSQLPKDRFSAERLKGVDSTLKIQPAELGDSAVYLCASSLIPKAAEAFFGQGTRLTVV.

The CDR3 nucleotides read TGCAGCGTGGACGACAGGGACGGCTACACCTTC. It specifies CSVDDRDGYTF. The chain recombines TRBV29-1 with TRBJ1-2, with 7 nucleotides matching TRBD1. CDR3 length: 11 amino acids. The J segment lost 8 bases and the V segment lost 6 bases, leaving 6 bases of the junction unmatched. Germline loops: CDR1 SQVTM, CDR2 ANQGSEA.

This clone occurred once. The chain has TRBV11-1 and TRBJ1-1, with D maybe TRBD1 (5 bases). V lost 2 bases to trimming and J lost 4 bases, with 11 bases between them. Germline CDR1 reads SGHAT; CDR2 reads FQDESV (reference sequence). CDR3 length: 14 amino acids. This chain's CDR3 is CASSLSRGSTEAFF. CDR3 nucleotides: TGTGCCAGCAGCTTAAGTAGGGGAAGCACTGAAGCTTTCTTT.

This clone came up a few times. At the DNA level, this CDR3 is encoded by other sequences in the same sample as well. The V and J genes are TRBV5-1 and TRBJ1-1; no clear D gene. V shed 2 bases and J shed 1 base, with 9 bases lying between them. This CDR3 comprises 14 residues. Per the germline V gene, CDR1 is SGHRS and CDR2 is YFSETQ. The CDR3 region is CASSFRAPNTEAFF. CDR3 bases: TGCGCCAGCAGCTTCCGGGCCCCGAACACTGAAGCTTTCTTT.

Remarks on this clone: Other DNA variants within this sample encode the same CDR3. The CDR3 DNA reads as TGTGCCAGCAGCTTCGGGGGAAATCAGCCCCAGCATTTT. Protein sequence: CASSFGGNQPQHF. The chain is built from TRBV27 and TRBJ1-5, with a possible D match to TRBD1 (5 bases). Looked up from germline, CDR1 is MNHEY and CDR2 is SMNVEV (reference sequence). CDR3 length equals 13 residues. Trimming stripped 6 bases from V and 4 bases from J, with 10 bases between.

CDR3 DNA: TGTGCCAGCAGTTACGAGGGGACAGGTTACGAGCAGTACTTC. It codes for CASSYEGTGYEQYF. The genes are TRBV6-5 and TRBJ2-7, with 8 positions matching TRBD1. The V segment lost 2 bases and the J segment 4 bases; nucleotides outside the gene matches: 4. The germline V gene has CDR1 MNHEY and CDR2 SVGAGI. This CDR3 comprises 14 residues.

Remarks on this clone: Other nucleotide sequences in the sample specify the same CDR3. The rearrangement joins TRBV5-1 to TRBJ2-3, with D unclear. CDR1 SGHRS and CDR2 YFSETQ come from the germline V gene. Trimming stripped 0 bases from V and 4 bases from J, with 12 bases between. The CDR3 extends over 15 amino acids. The CDR3 here is CASSLVVSKPDTQYF. The CDR3 DNA follows: TGCGCCAGCAGCTTGGTGGTTAGCAAGCCAGATACGCAGTATTTT.

The chain links TRBV5-1 to TRBJ1-2; TRBD1 is a possible D gene (6 bases). V lost 4 bases to trimming and J lost 6 bases, with 16 bases between them. The germline V gene has CDR1 SGHRS and CDR2 YFSETQ. The CDR3 runs to 14 residues. Here the CDR3 reads CASSGTAGVDGYTF. Here the CDR3 DNA reads TGCGCCAGCAGCGGGACCGCAGGGGTCGATGGCTACACCTTC.

This chain joins TRBV6-1 and TRBJ2-7; TRBD2 might be the D (5 bases). V gave up 2 bases and J gave up 0 bases, with 11 bases separating them. Germline CDR1 and CDR2: MNHNS and SASEGT. The CDR3 sequence is 15 residues long. The CDR3 here is CASSEPEGPSYEQYF. DNA of the CDR3: TGTGCCAGCAGTGAACCTGAGGGCCCCTCCTACGAGCAGTACTTC.

This chain links TRBV4-1 with TRBJ1-4, with D perhaps TRBD1 (5 bases). Germline V lookup: CDR1 MGHRA, CDR2 YSYEKL. V was shortened by 5 bases and J by 5 bases, with 18 bases between the two germline ends. The CDR3 loop spans 16 amino acids. CDR3 sequence (DNA): TGCGCCAGCAGCGGCGATCCCCAGGGCAGGAATGAAAAACTGTTTTTT. It encodes CASSGDPQGRNEKLFF.

The chain joins TRBV2 to TRBJ2-2, with 9 bases matching TRBD2. Germline V gene sequence: CDR1 SNHLY, CDR2 FYNNEI. V was clipped by 7 bases and J by 3 bases; unmatched bases: 9. This CDR3 has 16 residues. The CDR3 is CASTPAGGPDTGELFF. CDR3 in DNA: TGTGCCAGCACCCCGGCGGGGGGGCCGGACACCGGGGAGCTGTTTTTT.

This clone was picked up a small number of times. The V and J genes are TRBV5-6 and TRBJ2-5, with D perhaps matching TRBD1 (5 bases). Trimming shortened V by 2 bases and J by 0 bases, and 17 bases separated the two germline ends. The CDR3 sequence is 17 residues long. Per germline, CDR1 SGHDT and CDR2 YYEEEE. CDR3 region: CASSFPSDPGYQETQYF. CDR3 coding DNA: TGTGCCAGCAGCTTTCCGTCGGACCCAGGGTACCAAGAGACCCAGTACTTC.

The chain couples TRBV10-3 to TRBJ2-3; tentative D call: TRBD2 (5 bases). CDR3 length equals 14 residues. V lost 3 bases, J lost 1 base, and 8 bases lay in between. Germline values: CDR1 ENHRY, CDR2 SYGVKD. CDR3 sequence: CAISDEGRTDTQYF. In DNA form, the CDR3 reads TGTGCCATCAGTGATGAGGGTCGCACAGATACGCAGTATTTT.

J is TRBJ2-7 and V is TRBV5-6, with D maybe TRBD1 (6 bases). Trimming took 4 bases from V and 4 from J, leaving 12 bases between them. There are 13 residues in the CDR3. Germline CDR1 is SGHDT and CDR2 is YYEEEE. This CDR3 is CASSRQVWYEQYF. As DNA, the CDR3 is TGTGCCAGCAGCCGACAGGTGTGGTACGAGCAGTACTTC.

This rearrangement joins TRBV4-1 to TRBJ2-5; 8 nucleotides line up with TRBD2. Trimming took 2 bases from V and 1 from J; bases not matched to a gene: 6. Germline assignment: CDR1 MGHRA and CDR2 YSYEKL. This CDR3 has 16 amino acids. In DNA, the CDR3 is TGCGCCAGCAGCCAATGGAGCGGGGGTACCCAAGAGACCCAGTACTTC. The encoded protein is CASSQWSGGTQETQYF.

The chain uses TRBV11-3 and TRBJ2-1; D remains unclear. Trimming took 9 bases from V and 11 from J, leaving 26 bases between them. CDR1 and CDR2 from the germline V gene are SGHNT and YENEEA. This CDR3 region has 15 residues. CDR3 DNA: TGTGCCAGTTATGGGCAGTCCGAACTCCGCGATAAGCAGTTCTTC. Its translation is CASYGQSELRDKQFF.

In this sample, this clone turned up once. This chain joins TRBV13 and TRBJ2-1; tentative D call: TRBD1 (6 bases). Trimming removed 1 base at V and 9 bases at J, with 22 bases between. Germline-derived CDR1 and CDR2 are PRHDT and FYEKMQ (reference sequence). The CDR3 contains 17 residues. The CDR3 DNA sequence: TGTGCCAGCAGCTTAGCTCTGGGGGCCGGACAGAGACGTGAGCAGTTCTTC. Amino acids: CASSLALGAGQRREQFF.

V is TRBV7-2 and J is TRBJ2-6; no clear D. Germline CDR1 is SGHTA and CDR2 is FQGNSA. The length of the CDR3 is 12 residues. V lost 4 bases and J lost 2, with 0 bases in between. CDR3 DNA sequence: TGTGCCAGCAGCTCTGGGGCCAACGTCCTGACTTTC. This gives the protein CASSSGANVLTF.

The chain joins TRBV2 to TRBJ2-5; the match to TRBD2 covers 12 bases. The CDR3 spans 15 residues. Looked up from germline, CDR1 is SNHLY and CDR2 is FYNNEI. J lost 5 bases, V lost 6 bases, and 7 bases had no gene match. CDR3 residues: CASSKLAGGRETQYF. The DNA for the CDR3 is TGTGCCAGCAGCAAACTAGCGGGGGGCCGGGAGACCCAGTACTTC.

As regards this clone: A far larger clone is one base from this, pointing to a likely read error. This same CDR3 is encoded by further DNA sequences in the sample. The chain is built from TRBV7-9 and TRBJ2-6; D is unresolved. Germline lookup yields CDR1 SEHNR and CDR2 FQNEAQ (reference sequence). The V end was cut by 6 bases, the J end by 1 base, with 1 base between. This CDR3 is 12 amino acids long. The CDR3, as DNA: TGTGCCAGCAGGTCTGGGGCCAACGTCCTGACTTTC. Translated: CASRSGANVLTF.